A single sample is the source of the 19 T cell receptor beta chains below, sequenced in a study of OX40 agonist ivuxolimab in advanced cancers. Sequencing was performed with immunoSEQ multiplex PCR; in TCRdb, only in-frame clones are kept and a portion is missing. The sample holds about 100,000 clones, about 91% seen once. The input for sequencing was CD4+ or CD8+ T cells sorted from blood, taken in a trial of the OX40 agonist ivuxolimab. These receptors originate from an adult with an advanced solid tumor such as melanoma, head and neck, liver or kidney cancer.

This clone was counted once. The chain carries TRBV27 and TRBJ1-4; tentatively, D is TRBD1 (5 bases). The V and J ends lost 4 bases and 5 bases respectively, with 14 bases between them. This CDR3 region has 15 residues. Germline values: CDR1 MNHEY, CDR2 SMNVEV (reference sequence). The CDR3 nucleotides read TGTGCCAGCAGTTCCCTGTGGACACTGAATGAAAAACTGTTTTTT. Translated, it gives CASSSLWTLNEKLFF.

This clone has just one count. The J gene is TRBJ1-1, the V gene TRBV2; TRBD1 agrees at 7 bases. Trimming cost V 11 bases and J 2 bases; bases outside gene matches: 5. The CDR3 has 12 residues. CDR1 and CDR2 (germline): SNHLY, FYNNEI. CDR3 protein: CAGHRGNTEAFF. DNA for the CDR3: TGTGCCGGCCACAGGGGCAACACTGAAGCTTTCTTT.

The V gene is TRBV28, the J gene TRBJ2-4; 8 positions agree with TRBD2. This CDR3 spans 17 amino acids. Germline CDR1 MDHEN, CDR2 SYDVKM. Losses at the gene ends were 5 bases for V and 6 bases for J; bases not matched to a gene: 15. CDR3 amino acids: CASSGGGLHQNSNIQYF. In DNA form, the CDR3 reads TGTGCCAGCAGTGGCGGGGGGCTCCACCAAAATTCAAACATTCAGTACTTC.

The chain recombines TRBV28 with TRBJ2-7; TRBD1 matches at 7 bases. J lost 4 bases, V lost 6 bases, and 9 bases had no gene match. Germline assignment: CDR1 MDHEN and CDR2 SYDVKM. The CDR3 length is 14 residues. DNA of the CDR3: TGTGCCAGCAGATTAGACAGGGTGAGGTACGAGCAGTACTTC. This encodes CASRLDRVRYEQYF.

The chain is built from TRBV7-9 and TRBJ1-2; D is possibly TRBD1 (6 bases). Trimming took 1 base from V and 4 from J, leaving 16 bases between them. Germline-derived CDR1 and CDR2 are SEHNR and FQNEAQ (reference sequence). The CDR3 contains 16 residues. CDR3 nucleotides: TGTGCCAGCAGCTTAGGGGGGCCGGGACAACCCTATGGCTACACCTTC. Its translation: CASSLGGPGQPYGYTF.

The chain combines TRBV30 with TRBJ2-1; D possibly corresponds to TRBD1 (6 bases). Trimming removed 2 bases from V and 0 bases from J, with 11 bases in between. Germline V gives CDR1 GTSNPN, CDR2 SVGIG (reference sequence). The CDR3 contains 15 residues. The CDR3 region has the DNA TGTGCCTGGAGTAAAGGGGGAAGCTCCTACAATGAGCAGTTCTTC. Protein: CAWSKGGSSYNEQFF. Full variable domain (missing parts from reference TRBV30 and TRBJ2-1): SQTIHQWPATLVQPVGSPLSLECTVEGTSNPNLYWYRQAAGRGLQLLFYSVGIGQISSEVPQNLSASRPQDRQFILSSKKLLLSDSGFYLCAWSKGGSSYNEQFFGPGTRLTVL.

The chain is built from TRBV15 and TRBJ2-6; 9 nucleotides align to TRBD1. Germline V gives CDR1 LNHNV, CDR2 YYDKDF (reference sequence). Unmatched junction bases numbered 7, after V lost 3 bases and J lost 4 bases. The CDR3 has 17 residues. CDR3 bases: TGTGCCACCAGCAGGCCGGGACAGGGCTTGGGGGCCAACGTCCTGACTTTC. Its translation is CATSRPGQGLGANVLTF.

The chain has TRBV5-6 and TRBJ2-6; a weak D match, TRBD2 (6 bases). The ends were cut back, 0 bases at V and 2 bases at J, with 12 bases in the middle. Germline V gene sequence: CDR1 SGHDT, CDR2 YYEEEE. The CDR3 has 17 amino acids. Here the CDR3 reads CASSLAATGAGANVLTF. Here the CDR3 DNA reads TGTGCCAGCAGCTTGGCCGCCACGGGGGCTGGGGCCAACGTCCTGACTTTC.

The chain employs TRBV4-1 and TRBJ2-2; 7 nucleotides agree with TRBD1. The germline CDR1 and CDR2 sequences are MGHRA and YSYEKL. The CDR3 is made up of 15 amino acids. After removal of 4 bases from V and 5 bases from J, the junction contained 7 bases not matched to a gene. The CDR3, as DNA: TGCGCCAGCAGCCGACAGGGATCCGATACCGGGGAGCTGTTTTTT. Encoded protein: CASSRQGSDTGELFF.

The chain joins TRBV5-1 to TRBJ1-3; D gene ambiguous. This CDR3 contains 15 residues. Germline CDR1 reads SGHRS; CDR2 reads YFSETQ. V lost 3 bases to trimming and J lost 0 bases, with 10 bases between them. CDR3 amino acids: CASSSGPSSGNTIYF. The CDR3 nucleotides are TGCGCCAGCAGCTCGGGCCCTTCCTCTGGAAACACCATATATTTT.

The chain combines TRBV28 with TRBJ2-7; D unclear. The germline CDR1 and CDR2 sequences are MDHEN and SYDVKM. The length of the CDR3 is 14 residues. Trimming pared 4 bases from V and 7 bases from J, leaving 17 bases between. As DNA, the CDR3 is TGTGCCAGCAGTTATGACCCCGCAAGGAAAGAGCAGTACTTC. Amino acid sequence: CASSYDPARKEQYF.

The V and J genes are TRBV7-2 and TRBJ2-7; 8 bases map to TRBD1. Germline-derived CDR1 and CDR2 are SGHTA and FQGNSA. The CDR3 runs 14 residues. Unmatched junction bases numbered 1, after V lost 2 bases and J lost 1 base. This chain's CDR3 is CASSLTGGSYEQYF. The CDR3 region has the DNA TGTGCCAGCAGCTTAACAGGGGGGTCCTACGAGCAGTACTTC. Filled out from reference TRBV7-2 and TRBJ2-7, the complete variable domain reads GAGVSQSPSNKVTEKGKDVELRCDPISGHTALYWYRQSLGQGLEFLIYFQGNSAPDKSGLPSDRFSAERTGGSVSTLTIQRTQQEDSAVYLCASSLTGGSYEQYFGPGTRLTVT.

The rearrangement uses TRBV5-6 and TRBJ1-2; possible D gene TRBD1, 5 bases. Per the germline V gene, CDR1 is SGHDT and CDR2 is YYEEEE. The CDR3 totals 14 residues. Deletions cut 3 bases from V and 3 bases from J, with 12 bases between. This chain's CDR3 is CASSSVRDHYGYTF. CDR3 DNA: TGTGCCAGCAGCTCCGTAAGGGACCACTATGGCTACACCTTC.

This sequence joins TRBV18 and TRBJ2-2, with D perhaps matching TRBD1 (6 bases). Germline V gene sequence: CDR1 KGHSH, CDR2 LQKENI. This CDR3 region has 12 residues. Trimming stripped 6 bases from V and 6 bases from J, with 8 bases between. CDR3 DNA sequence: TGTGCCAGCTCCCGACAGGCCGGGGAGCTGTTTTTT. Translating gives CASSRQAGELFF.

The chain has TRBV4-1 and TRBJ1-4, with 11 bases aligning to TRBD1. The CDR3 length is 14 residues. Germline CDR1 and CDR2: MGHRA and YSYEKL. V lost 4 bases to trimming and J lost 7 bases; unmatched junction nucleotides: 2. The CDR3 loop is CASSPGQGGEKLFF. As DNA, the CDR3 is TGCGCCAGCAGCCCGGGACAGGGGGGTGAAAAACTGTTTTTT.

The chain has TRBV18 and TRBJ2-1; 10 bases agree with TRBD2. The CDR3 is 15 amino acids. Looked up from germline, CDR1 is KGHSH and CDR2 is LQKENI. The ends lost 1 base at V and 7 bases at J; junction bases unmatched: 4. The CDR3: CASSPRASGSNEQFF. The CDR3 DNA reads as TGTGCCAGCTCACCACGGGCTAGCGGGAGTAATGAGCAGTTCTTC.

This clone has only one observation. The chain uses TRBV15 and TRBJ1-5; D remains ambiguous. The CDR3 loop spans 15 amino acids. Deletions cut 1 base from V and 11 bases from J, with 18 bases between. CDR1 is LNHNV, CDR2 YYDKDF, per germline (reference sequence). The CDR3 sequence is CATSRGKVASPAQHF. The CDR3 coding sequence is TGTGCCACCAGCAGAGGTAAGGTCGCCTCACCGGCCCAGCATTTT.

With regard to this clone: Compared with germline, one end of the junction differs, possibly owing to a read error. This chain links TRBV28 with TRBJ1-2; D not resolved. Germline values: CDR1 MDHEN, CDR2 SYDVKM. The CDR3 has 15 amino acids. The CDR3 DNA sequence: TGTGCCAGTAGTTTATCGCTCAGTCCTAACTATGGCTACACCTTC. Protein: CASSLSLSPNYGYTF.

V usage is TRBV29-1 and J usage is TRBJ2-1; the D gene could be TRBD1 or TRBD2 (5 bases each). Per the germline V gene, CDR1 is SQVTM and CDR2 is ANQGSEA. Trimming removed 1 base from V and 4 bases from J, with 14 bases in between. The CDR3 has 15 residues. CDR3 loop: CSVEGGRGLYNEQFF. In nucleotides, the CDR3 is TGCAGCGTTGAAGGGGGCCGGGGCTTGTACAATGAGCAGTTCTTC.